The 30 T cell receptor beta chains given below trace back to one sample, sequenced in a study of PD-1 blockade in classical Hodgkin lymphoma. The time point is: cycle 4 day 1 (C4D1), after more than five weeks of nivolumab. Every patient relapsed after autologous stem cell transplantation, and brentuximab vedotin exposure varied. With magnetic negative selection, CD4+ T cells were purified from PBMCs that had been thawed. Here immunoSEQ multiplex PCR was the method, and the copy in TCRdb shows in-frame clones only, minus some. The sample lists 1,500 to 2,500 clones; 70% to 90% were seen once. The sample was CD4+ T cells from blood, taken before the fourth cycle of nivolumab. The source is a human donor with classical Hodgkin lymphoma.

The V and J genes are TRBV5-1 and TRBJ2-1, with D perhaps matching TRBD2 (6 bases). Between the trimmed V and J ends, which lost 5 bases and 0 bases, there was a span of 12 bases. Germline assignment: CDR1 SGHRS and CDR2 YFSETQ. This CDR3 spans 15 amino acids. CDR3 DNA sequence: TGCGCCAGCAGGTCTAGCGTTAGCTCCTACAATGAGCAGTTCTTC. This gives the protein CASRSSVSSYNEQFF.

V and J are TRBV2 and TRBJ1-5, with no clear D. CDR1 SNHLY and CDR2 FYNNEI come from the germline V gene. V was clipped by 4 bases and J by 0 bases, with 10 bases between them. CDR3 length: 15 amino acids. The CDR3 region is CASSAGGHSNQPQHF. The CDR3 region has the DNA TGTGCCAGCAGTGCGGGAGGCCATAGCAATCAGCCCCAGCATTTT.

J is TRBJ1-5 and V is TRBV19; TRBD1 might be the D (6 bases). The germline gives CDR1 LNHDA, CDR2 SQIVND (reference sequence). The CDR3 spans 14 residues. Trimming shortened V by 9 bases and J by 4 bases, and 16 bases separated the two germline ends. CDR3 in amino acids: CASTGTLANQPQHF. The CDR3 region has the DNA TGTGCCAGCACCGGGACATTGGCAAATCAGCCCCAGCATTTT.

The chain combines TRBV11-1 with TRBJ2-5, with D perhaps assigned TRBD1 or TRBD2 (5 bases each). V was shortened by 0 bases and J by 3 bases, with 14 bases between the two germline ends. The CDR3 totals 16 residues. Germline CDR1 reads SGHAT; CDR2 reads FQDESV (reference sequence). CDR3 region: CASSLAGTDWEETQYF. CDR3 DNA sequence: TGTGCCAGCAGCTTAGCCGGGACCGACTGGGAAGAGACCCAGTACTTC.

The chain couples TRBV5-1 to TRBJ2-7; the D is unclear. Germline V gene lookup returns CDR1 SGHRS and CDR2 YFSETQ. Trimming took off 0 bases at V and 7 bases at J, with 8 bases between the two ends. This CDR3 spans 12 amino acids. CDR3 in DNA: TGCGCCAGCAGCTTGGGTGGGATAGAGCAGTACTTC. It translates to CASSLGGIEQYF.

The chain combines TRBV7-2 with TRBJ2-3; either TRBD1 or TRBD2 may supply D (6 bases each). The V gene's germline CDR1 is SGHTA and CDR2 FQGNSA. V was cut by 5 bases and J by 11 bases, with 14 bases left in between. The CDR3 loop spans 12 amino acids. CDR3 DNA: TGTGCCAGCAGCCTGGGGGGCTACTGGCAGTATTTT. Translating it yields CASSLGGYWQYF.

This clone is labeled as large. The rearrangement links TRBV11-2 to TRBJ1-3; possibly TRBD1 for D (6 bases). Per germline, CDR1 SGHAT and CDR2 FQNNGV. The CDR3 is made up of 13 amino acids. Trimming stripped 5 bases from V and 4 bases from J, with 9 bases between. CDR3 sequence (DNA): TGTGCCAGCAGCCGGGGGGCCGGAAACACCATATATTTT. The encoded protein is CASSRGAGNTIYF.

The rearrangement links TRBV6-5 to TRBJ1-1; D is unclear. CDR3 length equals 16 residues. Trimming shortened V by 3 bases and J by 2 bases, and 16 bases separated the two germline ends. Looked up from germline, CDR1 is MNHEY and CDR2 is SVGAGI. The CDR3 region is CASSYRLVRQNTEAFF. The CDR3 nucleotides read TGTGCCAGCAGTTATCGGCTCGTTAGGCAAAACACTGAAGCTTTCTTT.

This chain links TRBV11-2 with TRBJ2-7; 7 bases line up with TRBD1. Unmatched junction bases numbered 10, after V lost 2 bases and J lost 9 bases. Germline CDR1 SGHAT, CDR2 FQNNGV. The CDR3 consists of 14 residues. In DNA, the CDR3 is TGTGCCAGCAGCTTACACCCCGGACAGGAGGCGCAGTACTTC. It codes for CASSLHPGQEAQYF. Full variable domain (missing parts from reference TRBV11-2 and TRBJ2-7): EAGVAQSPRYKIIEKRQSVAFWCNPISGHATLYWYQQILGQGPKLLIQFQNNGVVDDSQLPKDRFSAERLKGVDSTLKIQPAKLEDSAVYLCASSLHPGQEAQYFGPGTRLTVT.

V usage is TRBV6-4 and J usage is TRBJ2-7, with D perhaps matching TRBD2 (5 bases). Trimming removed 6 bases at V and 0 bases at J, with 18 bases between. CDR3 length equals 16 residues. Germline CDR1 is MRHNA and CDR2 is SNTAGT. The CDR3 bases are TGTGCCAGCAGAGGACCCGGGAAAAAAAGCTCCTACGAGCAGTACTTC. This codes for CASRGPGKKSSYEQYF.

This clone has a single count. V and J are TRBV4-2 and TRBJ1-2, with D tentatively TRBD1 (5 bases). Trimming removed 0 bases at V and 5 bases at J, with 19 bases between. The CDR3 covers 17 residues. Per the germline V gene, CDR1 is LGHNA and CDR2 is YNFKEQ. The CDR3 sequence: CASSQESGAGKGYGYTF. The CDR3 nucleotides read TGTGCCAGCAGCCAAGAAAGTGGGGCAGGGAAGGGGTATGGCTACACCTTC.

The chain carries TRBV5-1 and TRBJ2-3, with a possible D match to TRBD1 (8 bases). The CDR3 extends over 19 amino acids. Looked up from germline, CDR1 is SGHRS and CDR2 is YFSETQ. The ends were cut back, 0 bases at V and 0 bases at J, with 20 bases in the middle. The CDR3 sequence is CASSLASDREGISTDTQYF. DNA for the CDR3: TGCGCCAGCAGCTTGGCCTCGGACAGGGAGGGGATTAGCACAGATACGCAGTATTTT.

V is TRBV18 and J is TRBJ1-1, with D possibly matching TRBD1 (5 bases). Germline V gives CDR1 KGHSH, CDR2 LQKENI. V was cut by 3 bases and J by 0 bases, with 11 bases left in between. The CDR3 totals 15 residues. CDR3: CASSPGTGMNTEAFF. For the CDR3, the DNA is TGTGCCAGCTCACCCGGGACGGGAATGAACACTGAAGCTTTCTTT.

A note on this clone: In the same sample, other DNA sequences code for this CDR3. CDR3 coding DNA: TGTGCCAGCAGCCGGGAGCTGGGCACCGAAGCTTTCTTT. It encodes CASSRELGTEAFF. V gene TRBV7-8 combines with J gene TRBJ1-1, with D uncertain. Deletions cut 5 bases from V and 8 bases from J, with 15 bases between. This CDR3 region has 13 residues. The V gene's germline CDR1 is SGHVS and CDR2 FQNEAQ.

The chain links TRBV19 to TRBJ2-1; D uncertain. Trimming took off 3 bases at V and 5 bases at J, with 14 bases between the two ends. Germline V lookup: CDR1 LNHDA, CDR2 SQIVND (reference sequence). This CDR3 spans 15 amino acids. The CDR3, as DNA: TGTGCCAGTAGTATTGGACCCCTAGAGAACAATGAGCAGTTCTTC. Protein: CASSIGPLENNEQFF.

The chain has TRBV14 and TRBJ1-2, with D maybe TRBD1 (6 bases). The CDR3 extends over 15 amino acids. In germline, CDR1 is SGHDN, CDR2 FVKESK. The V and J ends lost 4 bases and 6 bases respectively, with 18 bases between them. This chain's CDR3 is CASSPLLQGIDGYTF. CDR3 DNA sequence: TGTGCCAGCAGCCCACTCCTACAGGGAATCGATGGCTACACCTTC.

This clone has a handful of counts. This sequence joins TRBV28 and TRBJ2-7; TRBD2 matches at 11 bases. Trimming took 5 bases from V and 3 from J; bases not matched to a gene: 6. The CDR3 is 15 amino acids. Germline V lookup: CDR1 MDHEN, CDR2 SYDVKM. The CDR3 reads CASSALAGGLYEQYF. As DNA, the CDR3 is TGTGCCAGCAGTGCTTTAGCGGGAGGGCTCTACGAGCAGTACTTC.

This chain links TRBV2 with TRBJ1-4; D is uncertain. In germline, CDR1 is SNHLY, CDR2 FYNNEI. The CDR3 has 14 amino acids. V lost 7 bases, J lost 8 bases, and 17 bases lay in between. CDR3 sequence: CASKIGPPWEKLFF. Written as DNA, the CDR3 is TGTGCCAGCAAGATCGGGCCGCCTTGGGAAAAACTGTTTTTT.

This clone was detected a few times. The CDR3 protein is CASSPGGAAFF. DNA for the CDR3: TGTGCCAGCAGCCCAGGGGGTGCAGCTTTCTTT. This chain joins TRBV11-2 and TRBJ1-1; 7 nucleotides match TRBD1. The J segment lost 10 bases and the V segment lost 5 bases, leaving 4 bases of the junction unmatched. Germline V gene sequence: CDR1 SGHAT, CDR2 FQNNGV. The CDR3 is 11 amino acids.

This clone was found a few times. V usage is TRBV7-3 and J usage is TRBJ1-2, with unresolved D. Germline lookup yields CDR1 SGHTA and CDR2 FQGTGA. This CDR3 contains 14 residues. V was pared by 5 bases and J by 1 base, with 11 bases between. CDR3 bases: TGTGCCAGCAGCGCCCGGCCGATTAACTATGGCTACACCTTC. Encoded protein: CASSARPINYGYTF.

The chain combines TRBV2 with TRBJ2-7, with 9 bases fitting TRBD1. The CDR3 is made up of 13 amino acids. CDR1 SNHLY and CDR2 FYNNEI come from the germline V gene. J lost 3 bases, V lost 6 bases, and 3 bases had no gene match. The CDR3 reads CASRHRGHYEQYF. The CDR3 coding sequence is TGTGCCAGCAGACACAGGGGGCACTACGAGCAGTACTTC.

The chain recombines TRBV7-9 with TRBJ2-7; D not certain. CDR1 is SEHNR, CDR2 FQNEAQ, per germline (reference sequence). V was shortened by 4 bases and J by 4 bases, with 5 bases between the two germline ends. This CDR3 is built from 11 residues. CDR3 sequence reads: CASSSPYEQYF. The DNA of the CDR3 is TGTGCCAGCAGCTCCCCATACGAGCAGTACTTC. Full variable domain (outside the CDR3, taken from reference TRBV7-9 and TRBJ2-7): DTGVSQNPRHKITKRGQNVTFRCDPISEHNRLYWYRQTLGQGPEFLTYFQNEAQLEKSRLLSDRFSAERPKGSFSTLEIQRTEQGDSAMYLCASSSPYEQYFGPGTRLTVT.

The V call is TRBV11-3, the J call TRBJ2-7; 7 positions agree with TRBD1. CDR3 size: 14 residues. Trimming cost V 5 bases and J 1 base; bases outside gene matches: 5. Germline V lookup: CDR1 SGHNT, CDR2 YENEEA. CDR3 DNA sequence: TGTGCCAGCAGCCCCGGGGACAGTTCCTACGAGCAGTACTTC. Translating gives CASSPGDSSYEQYF.

This clone showed up just once. V is TRBV2 and J is TRBJ2-1, with 12 bases aligning to TRBD1. Trimming removed 11 bases from V and 8 bases from J; junction bases left unmatched: 7. CDR1 SNHLY and CDR2 FYNNEI come from the germline V gene. The CDR3 contains 13 residues. The CDR3 DNA sequence: TGTGCCTCGAAGGGGACAGGGGGCGATGAGCAGTTCTTC. Protein: CASKGTGGDEQFF.

The chain is built from TRBV5-1 and TRBJ2-7; D is possibly TRBD2 (6 bases). The CDR3 loop spans 15 amino acids. Trimming took off 0 bases at V and 6 bases at J, with 16 bases between the two ends. From germline, CDR1 is SGHRS and CDR2 YFSETQ. CDR3 region: CASSLVSGGNGEQYF. Here the CDR3 DNA reads TGCGCCAGCAGCTTGGTGTCCGGGGGAAATGGCGAGCAGTACTTC.

The chain uses TRBV29-1 and TRBJ2-3; D may be TRBD1 (6 bases). The germline V gene encodes CDR1 SQVTM and CDR2 ANQGSEA. Deletions cut 5 bases from V and 2 bases from J, with 14 bases between. The CDR3 length is 14 residues. The CDR3 is CSVNLRGPTDTQYF. CDR3 nucleotides: TGCAGCGTTAACCTCAGGGGACCCACAGATACGCAGTATTTT.

This chain connects TRBV19 to TRBJ1-5, with D hard to call. Trimming pared 3 bases from V and 10 bases from J, leaving 7 bases between. CDR1 LNHDA and CDR2 SQIVND come from the germline V gene (reference sequence). This CDR3 spans 11 amino acids. CDR3 sequence (DNA): TGTGCCAGTAGTATGGTAGGTCCCCAGCATTTT. This gives the protein CASSMVGPQHF.

J is TRBJ1-3 and V is TRBV10-3, with TRBD1 identical over 7 bases. V was clipped by 3 bases and J by 8 bases; unmatched bases: 10. CDR1 is ENHRY, CDR2 SYGVKD, per germline. The CDR3 has 15 residues. The CDR3 here is CAISDRLTGADTIYF. CDR3 sequence (DNA): TGTGCCATCAGTGATCGGCTTACAGGGGCGGACACCATATATTTT.

This sequence joins TRBV5-1 and TRBJ1-1; TRBD1 is a possible D gene (6 bases). The ends were cut back, 0 bases at V and 5 bases at J, with 17 bases in the middle. The CDR3 spans 16 residues. Per germline, CDR1 SGHRS and CDR2 YFSETQ. DNA for the CDR3: TGCGCCAGCAGCTTGGGCGGCGGTAGGGGGGGAACTGAAGCTTTCTTT. As protein: CASSLGGGRGGTEAFF.

The chain links TRBV18 to TRBJ1-4, with D perhaps TRBD1 (5 bases). V shed 6 bases and J shed 7 bases, with 15 bases lying between them. The CDR3 totals 14 residues. CDR1 and CDR2 from the germline V gene are KGHSH and LQKENI. This CDR3 is CASSQGGTGEKLFF. CDR3 DNA sequence: TGTGCCAGCTCCCAGGGAGGCACGGGTGAAAAACTGTTTTTT. The entire variable domain, with the rest obtained from reference TRBV18 and TRBJ1-4, is as follows: NAGVMQNPRHLVRRRGQEARLRCSPMKGHSHVYWYRQLPEEGLKFMVYLQKENIIDESGMPKERFSAEFPKEGPSILRIQQVVRGDSAAYFCASSQGGTGEKLFFGSGTQLSVL.